This entry describes one TCR beta chain. Its antigen remains unidentified. The data originate from a study of glioma-infiltrating T cells after dendritic cell vaccination. Study results and limitations: Higher TCR clonality did not directly relate to longer survival. Longer survival after dendritic cell vaccination followed higher pretreatment TIL content.

Time point given: after dendritic cell vaccination, including at tumor progression/relapse. Blood PBMC samples: pre-vaccination, two weeks post third vaccination, and at tumor progression. Repertoires were generated with immunoSEQ multiplex PCR, while TCRdb's copy carries only in-frame clones and drops some. Of 98,000 or so clones in the sample, 80% were seen once. V shed 5 bases and J shed 1 base, with 10 bases lying between them. The germline V gene has CDR1 LNHDA and CDR2 SQIVND (reference sequence). The CDR3 spans 14 residues. The chain couples TRBV19 to TRBJ2-3; tentatively, D is TRBD2 (6 bases). The TCR originated in a human donor with glioblastoma. The sample here was blood, taken after dendritic cell vaccination. CDR3 DNA sequence: TGTGCCAGTAGTTTGGGACTTGGCACAGATACGCAGTATTTT. Translation: CASSLGLGTDTQYF. Full variable domain (remainder filled in from reference TRBV19 and TRBJ2-3): DGGITQSPKYLFRKEGQNVTLSCEQNLNHDAMYWYRQDPGQGLRLIYYSQIVNDFQKGDIAEGYSVSREKKESFPLTVTSAQKNPTAFYLCASSLGLGTDTQYFGPGTRLTVL.